This TCR beta chain came from a study of T cell responses to AZD1222 COVID-19 vaccine. Overall study results and limits: Repertoire sampling was restricted to post-peak T cell response timepoints. Epitopes outside B.1.351 and B.1.1.7 mutated regions reportedly drew nearly half of spike TCRs.

Combined were second doses at about 4 or about 12 weeks. This CDR3 spans 15 amino acids. Germline CDR1 WNHNN, CDR2 SYGVQD (reference sequence). J lost 9 bases, V lost 5 bases, and 7 bases had no gene match. Profiled with immunoSEQ multiplex PCR; TCRdb holds only in-frame clones, not every one. The sample has about 84,000 clones, 80% to 90% seen once; the top ten hold about an eighth. Comments on this clone: Its specificity is not known.

Specimen: peripheral blood, collected 28 days after the second AZD1222 dose. The chain recombines TRBV10-1 with TRBJ2-1, with 13 bases matching TRBD2. The receptor was derived from an adult who received the AZD1222 COVID-19 vaccine. The CDR3 nucleotides are TGCGCCAGCAGTCTGGGACTAGCGGGGCAGGGTGAGCAGTTCTTC. It specifies CASSLGLAGQGEQFF.